The sequence of this TCR beta chain was determined in a study of T-cell reconstitution after alpha-beta-depleted transplantation in children. The length of the CDR3 is 14 residues. Germline values: CDR1 DFQATT, CDR2 SNEGSKA (reference sequence). The V and J ends lost 3 bases and 4 bases, in that order; junction bases with no gene match: 5. This clonotype was counted many times. Its antigen is undetermined. Using unique molecular identifiers, the investigators prepared the TCRbeta library. From the PCR reads, TCRdb called clonotypes with MiXCR, one entry per CDR3 protein. The top ten clones hold about 2.2% of a sample with 500,000 to 750,000 distinct CDR3 sequences, 13% of them seen once. Notes on the study in general: Approximately two months post-transplant, alpha-beta T cells reportedly originated from several hundred expanded graft clones. T-cell counts and diversity at one year post-transplant came mainly from newly produced T cells.

The TCR comes from a male patient younger than 18 who had a stem cell transplant for acute myeloid leukemia, so the T cells may come from the graft donor. V gene TRBV20-1 combines with J gene TRBJ2-7, with TRBD2 matching 11 bases. The sample was PBMCs, mostly from graft donor cells, taken 360 days after TCRalphabeta/CD19-depleted stem cell transplant. The CDR3 sequence is CSASLSGRGYEQYF. DNA of the CDR3: TGCAGTGCTAGCCTTAGCGGGAGGGGGTACGAGCAGTACTTC.